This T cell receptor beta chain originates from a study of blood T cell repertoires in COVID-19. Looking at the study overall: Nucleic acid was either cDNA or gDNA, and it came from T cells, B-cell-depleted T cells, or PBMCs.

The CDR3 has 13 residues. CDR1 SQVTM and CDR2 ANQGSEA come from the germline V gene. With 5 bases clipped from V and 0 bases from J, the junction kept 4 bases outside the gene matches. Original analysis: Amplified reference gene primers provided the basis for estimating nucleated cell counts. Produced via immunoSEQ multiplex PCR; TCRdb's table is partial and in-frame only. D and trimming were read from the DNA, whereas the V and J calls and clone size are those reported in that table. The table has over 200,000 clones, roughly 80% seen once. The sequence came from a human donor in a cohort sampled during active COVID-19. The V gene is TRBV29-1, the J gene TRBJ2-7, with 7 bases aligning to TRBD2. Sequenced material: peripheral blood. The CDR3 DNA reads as TGCAGCGTTCGAGCGGGGCTCTCCTACGAGCAGTACTTC. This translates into CSVRAGLSYEQYF.